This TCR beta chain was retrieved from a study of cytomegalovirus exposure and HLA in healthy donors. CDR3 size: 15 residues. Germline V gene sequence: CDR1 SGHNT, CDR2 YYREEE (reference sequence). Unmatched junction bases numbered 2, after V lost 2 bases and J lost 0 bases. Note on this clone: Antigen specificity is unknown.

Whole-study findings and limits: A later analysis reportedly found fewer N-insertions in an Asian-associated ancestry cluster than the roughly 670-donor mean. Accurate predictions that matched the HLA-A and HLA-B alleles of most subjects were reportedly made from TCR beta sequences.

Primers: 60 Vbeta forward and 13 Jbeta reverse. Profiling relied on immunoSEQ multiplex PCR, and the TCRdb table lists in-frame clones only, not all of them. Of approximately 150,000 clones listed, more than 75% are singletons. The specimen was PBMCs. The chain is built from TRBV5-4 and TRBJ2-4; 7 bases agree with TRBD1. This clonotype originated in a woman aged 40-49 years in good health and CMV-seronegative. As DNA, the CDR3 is TGTGCCAGCAGCTTTAAGGGGGCAGCCAAAAACATTCAGTACTTC. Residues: CASSFKGAAKNIQYF.